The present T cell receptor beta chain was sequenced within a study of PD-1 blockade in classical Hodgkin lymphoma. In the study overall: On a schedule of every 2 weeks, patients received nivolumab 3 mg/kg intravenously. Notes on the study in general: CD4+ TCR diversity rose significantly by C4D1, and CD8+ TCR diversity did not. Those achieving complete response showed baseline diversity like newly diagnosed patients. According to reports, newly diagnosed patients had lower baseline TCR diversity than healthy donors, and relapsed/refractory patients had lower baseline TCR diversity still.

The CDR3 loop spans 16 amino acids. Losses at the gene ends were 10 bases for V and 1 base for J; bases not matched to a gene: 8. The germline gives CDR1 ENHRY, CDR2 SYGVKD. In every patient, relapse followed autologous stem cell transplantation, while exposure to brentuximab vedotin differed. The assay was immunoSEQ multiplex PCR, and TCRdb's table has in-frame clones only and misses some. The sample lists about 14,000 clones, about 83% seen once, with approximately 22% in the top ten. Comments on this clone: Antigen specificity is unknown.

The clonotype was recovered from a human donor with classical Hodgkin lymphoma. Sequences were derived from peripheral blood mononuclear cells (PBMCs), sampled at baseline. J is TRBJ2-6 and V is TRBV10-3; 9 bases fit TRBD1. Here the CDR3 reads CATRTGVSSGANVLTF. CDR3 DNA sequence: TGTGCCACCAGGACAGGGGTCTCTTCTGGGGCCAACGTCCTGACTTTC.